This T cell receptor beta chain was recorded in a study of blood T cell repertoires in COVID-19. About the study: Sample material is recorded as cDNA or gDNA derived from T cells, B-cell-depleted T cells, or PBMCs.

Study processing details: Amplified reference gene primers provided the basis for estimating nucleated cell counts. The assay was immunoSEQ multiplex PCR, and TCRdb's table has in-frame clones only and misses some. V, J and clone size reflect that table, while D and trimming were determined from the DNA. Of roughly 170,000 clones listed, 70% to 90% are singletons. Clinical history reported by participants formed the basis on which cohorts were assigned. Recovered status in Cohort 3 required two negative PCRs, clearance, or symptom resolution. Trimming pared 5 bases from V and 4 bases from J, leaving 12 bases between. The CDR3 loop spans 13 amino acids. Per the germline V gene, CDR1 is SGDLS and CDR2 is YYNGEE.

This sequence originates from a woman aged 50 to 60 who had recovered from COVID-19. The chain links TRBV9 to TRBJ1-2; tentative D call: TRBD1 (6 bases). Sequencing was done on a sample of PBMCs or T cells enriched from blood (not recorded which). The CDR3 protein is CASSGQLPYGYTF. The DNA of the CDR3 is TGTGCCAGCAGTGGACAGCTACCCTATGGCTACACCTTC. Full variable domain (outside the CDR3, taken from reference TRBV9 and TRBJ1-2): DSGVTQTPKHLITATGQRVTLRCSPRSGDLSVYWYQQSLDQGLQFLIQYYNGEERAKGNILERFSAQQFPDLHSELNLSSLELGDSALYFCASSGQLPYGYTFGSGTRLTVV.